What follows describes a single TCR beta chain. The data belong to a study of CD8 T cells in Susac syndrome. About the research overall: When blood was collected, patients with Susac syndrome were therapy-naive, were taking corticosteroids, or were receiving intravenous immunoglobulin alone.

An input of about 0.5 to 1 ug of RNA was subjected to reverse transcription using random hexamers. Amplification of TCR beta CDR3 used immunoSEQ multiplex PCR across 54 Vbeta and 13 Jbeta. TCRdb independently ran MiXCR on the immunoSEQ multiplex PCR reads; one entry per CDR3 protein. Of some 180,000 distinct CDR3 sequences in the sample, roughly 94% were seen once. What was sequenced was CD4+ T cells from PBMCs. The source is a human donor with Susac syndrome.

Here the CDR3 reads CASSRGSRADTQYF. CDR3 sequence (DNA): TGTGCCAGCAGCCGCGGATCGAGGGCAGATACGCAGTATTTT. This rearrangement joins TRBV6-5 to TRBJ2-3; D might be TRBD2 (5 bases). Germline V lookup: CDR1 MNHEY, CDR2 SVGAGI. The CDR3 has 14 residues. Trimming removed 6 bases from V and 4 bases from J, with 14 bases in between.